This T cell receptor beta chain was found in a study of CD8 T cells in Susac syndrome. With random hexamers, reverse transcription was performed on about 0.5 to 1 ug of RNA. MiXCR was run by TCRdb on the immunoSEQ multiplex PCR reads, yielding one entry per CDR3 protein. The data contain roughly 120,000 distinct CDR3 sequences, about 94% of them seen just once; the ten biggest clones take up 0.065% to 0.09%. In germline, CDR1 is MNHEY, CDR2 SVGEGT. Trimming removed 1 base at V and 5 bases at J, with 15 bases between. CDR3 length: 16 amino acids. Controls matched for age and sex were healthy donors. In contrast to the negatively isolated CD8+ and CD4+ T cells, TEMRA cells were FACS-enriched.

The TCR sequence derives from a human donor in good health. The chain joins TRBV6-2 or TRBV6-3 to TRBJ2-1, with D perhaps TRBD2 (6 bases). The sequencing sample was made of CD4+ T cells from PBMCs. The CDR3 DNA reads as TGTGCCAGCAGTTACTTCCTAGGGAGGTCGGACAATGAGCAGTTCTTC. Its translation is CASSYFLGRSDNEQFF.